Below, 14 T cell receptor beta chains from the same sample are listed, as sequenced in a study of T cells in Graves' hyperthyroidism and ophthalmopathy. Using RNA transcripts as the source, TCR beta CDR3 regions were amplified. The primer set for the first-round RT-PCR of the TCR CDR3 was HTBI. TCRdb processed the multiplex PCR reads anew with MiXCR; each CDR3 protein has one entry. The top ten clones hold roughly 13% of a sample with over 400,000 distinct CDR3 sequences, roughly 14% of them seen once. Sample: blood. The receptor set was obtained from a man aged 18 to 29 with Graves' ophthalmopathy.

The J gene is TRBJ2-5, the V gene TRBV7-2; 8 bases agree with TRBD2. Germline V gene lookup returns CDR1 SGHTA and CDR2 FQGNSA. This CDR3 is built from 14 residues. V shed 5 bases, J shed 7 bases, and the junction held 9 bases outside the gene matches. The CDR3 DNA follows: TGTGCCAGCAGCGACCGGACTAGCCTCGGGACCCAGTACTTC. It translates to CASSDRTSLGTQYF.

This clonotype was picked up many times. V gene TRBV9 combines with J gene TRBJ1-2; D not resolved. The CDR3 length is 12 residues. Trimming took 4 bases from V and 4 from J, leaving 8 bases between them. The V gene's germline CDR1 is SGDLS and CDR2 YYNGEE. The CDR3 loop is CASSTTFYGYTF. The DNA of the CDR3 is TGTGCCAGCAGCACAACTTTCTATGGCTACACCTTC.

This clonotype was seen a few times. This chain links TRBV12-3 or TRBV12-4 with TRBJ2-5, with a possible D match to TRBD1 (5 bases). V was trimmed by 7 bases and J by 5 bases, leaving 20 bases between them. This CDR3 contains 15 residues. The CDR3, as DNA: TGTGCCAGCACGGCGTTTCTAGGGCAGGGCGAGACCCAGTACTTC. Translation gives CASTAFLGQGETQYF.

The chain recombines TRBV19 with TRBJ1-1, with 12 bases lining up with TRBD1. V lost 10 bases, J lost 2 bases, and 8 bases stayed unmatched. This CDR3 has 15 amino acids. Germline V gene lookup returns CDR1 LNHDA and CDR2 SQIVND (reference sequence). This CDR3 reads CAIGTGGAFNTEAFF. CDR3 coding DNA: TGTGCCATTGGGACAGGGGGCGCCTTTAACACTGAAGCTTTCTTT. The variable domain in full, completed from reference TRBV19 and TRBJ1-1, reads DGGITQSPKYLFRKEGQNVTLSCEQNLNHDAMYWYRQDPGQGLRLIYYSQIVNDFQKGDIAEGYSVSREKKESFPLTVTSAQKNPTAFYLCAIGTGGAFNTEAFFGQGTRLTVV.

This clonotype was detected many times. This chain uses TRBV12-3 or TRBV12-4 with TRBJ2-1; D might be TRBD1 or TRBD2, each matching 5 bases. There are 13 residues in the CDR3. The germline V and J ends were trimmed by 10 bases and 7 bases, with 17 bases remaining between them. CDR3 nucleotides: TGTGCCACCTCGGGACCTATGGGGAATGAGCAGTTCTTC. Translated, it gives CATSGPMGNEQFF.

This clonotype came up many times. The rearrangement joins TRBV12-3 or TRBV12-4 to TRBJ2-7; TRBD1 aligns across 8 bases. The CDR3 has 13 residues. Trimming at V came to 9 bases and at J to 5 bases, leaving 9 bases not matched to a gene. The CDR3 nucleotides read TGTGCCAGTGCCTGGACAGGGCTCGACGAGCAGTACTTC. Amino acids: CASAWTGLDEQYF.

Many counts were recorded for this clonotype. The V call is TRBV20-1, the J call TRBJ2-5; either TRBD1 or TRBD2 may supply D (5 bases each). The CDR3 has 16 residues. Trimming cost V 0 bases and J 5 bases, with 19 bases left between them. CDR1 is DFQATT and CDR2 is SNEGSKA in the germline V gene (reference sequence). CDR3 bases: TGCAGTGCTAGAGATTATGGGGACCCAGTCCGGGAGACCCAGTACTTC. Translated: CSARDYGDPVRETQYF.

This clonotype was observed at least ten times. V is TRBV3-1 and J is TRBJ2-1; 9 nucleotides align to TRBD2. CDR1 and CDR2 (germline): LGHDT, YNNKEL (reference sequence). The CDR3 extends over 15 amino acids. V lost 2 bases to trimming and J lost 9 bases; unmatched junction nucleotides: 8. This CDR3 is CASSQLLAGDSEQFF. The CDR3, as DNA: TGTGCCAGCAGCCAACTGTTAGCGGGAGATTCTGAGCAGTTCTTC.

This clonotype has at least ten counts. The chain carries TRBV4-1 and TRBJ1-5, with D possibly being TRBD1 (5 bases). There are 15 residues in the CDR3. Trimming took 4 bases from V and 4 from J, leaving 14 bases between them. Germline V gene lookup returns CDR1 MGHRA and CDR2 YSYEKL. The CDR3 here is CASSLGRQLNQPQHF. CDR3 bases: TGCGCCAGCAGCCTAGGCAGACAGTTGAATCAGCCCCAGCATTTT.

This clonotype was detected ten times or more. The chain combines TRBV5-6 with TRBJ2-1; 11 bases match TRBD2. The CDR3 contains 14 residues. CDR1 is SGHDT, CDR2 YYEEEE, per germline. V was clipped by 4 bases and J by 7 bases; unmatched bases: 4. CDR3 nucleotides: TGTGCCAGCAGCGATAGCGGGAGGGTGAATGAGCAGTTCTTC. Amino acids: CASSDSGRVNEQFF.

The CDR3 is CASSEGLAGILFF. Written as DNA, the CDR3 is TGTGCCAGCAGCGAGGGACTAGCGGGAATCTTGTTCTTC. This sequence joins TRBV9 and TRBJ2-1, with 13 positions matching TRBD2. The CDR3 loop spans 13 amino acids. Germline loops: CDR1 SGDLS, CDR2 YYNGEE. V was clipped by 3 bases and J by 15 bases; unmatched bases: 6.

This clonotype was counted between two and nine times. The V and J genes are TRBV7-9 and TRBJ1-5, with unresolved D. The CDR3 runs to 12 residues. The V gene's germline CDR1 is SEHNR and CDR2 FQNEAQ (reference sequence). Deletions cut 3 bases from V and 5 bases from J, with 5 bases between. The CDR3 loop is CASSFFDQPQHF. For the CDR3, the DNA is TGTGCCAGCAGCTTTTTCGATCAGCCCCAGCATTTT.

The V gene is TRBV24-1, the J gene TRBJ1-2; no definite D call. Germline loops: CDR1 KGHDR, CDR2 SFDVKD. CDR3 size: 12 residues. V lost 4 bases and J lost 2, with 4 bases in between. CDR3: CATSEVNYGYTF. The CDR3 DNA reads as TGTGCCACCAGTGAAGTAAACTATGGCTACACCTTC.

The rearrangement joins TRBV6-1 to TRBJ2-5, with 8 bases that match TRBD1. The CDR3 totals 15 residues. CDR1 and CDR2 (germline): MNHNS, SASEGT. The trim removed 4 bases at V and 1 base at J, leaving 5 bases unmatched. The CDR3 protein is CASSVQGGFQETQYF. The DNA of the CDR3 is TGTGCCAGCAGTGTACAGGGGGGATTCCAAGAGACCCAGTACTTC.